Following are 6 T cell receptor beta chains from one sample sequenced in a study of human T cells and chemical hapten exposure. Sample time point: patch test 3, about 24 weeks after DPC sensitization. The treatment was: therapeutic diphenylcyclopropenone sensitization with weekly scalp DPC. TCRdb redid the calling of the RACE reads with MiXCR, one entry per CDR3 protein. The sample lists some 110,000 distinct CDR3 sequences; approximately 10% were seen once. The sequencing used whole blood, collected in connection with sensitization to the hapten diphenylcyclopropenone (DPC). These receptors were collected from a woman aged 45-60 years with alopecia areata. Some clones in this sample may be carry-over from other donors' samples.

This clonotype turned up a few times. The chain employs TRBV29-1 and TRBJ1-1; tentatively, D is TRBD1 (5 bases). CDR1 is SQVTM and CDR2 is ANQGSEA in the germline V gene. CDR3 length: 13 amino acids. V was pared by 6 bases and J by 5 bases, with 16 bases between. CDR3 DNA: TGCAGCGTGACCGCAGGGTTATTGACTGAAGCTTTCTTT. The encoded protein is CSVTAGLLTEAFF. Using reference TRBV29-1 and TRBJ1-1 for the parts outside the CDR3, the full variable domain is SAVISQKPSRDICQRGTSLTIQCQVDSQVTMMFWYRQQPGQSLTLIATANQGSEATYESGFVIDKFPISRPNLTFSTLTVSNMSPEDSSIYLCSVTAGLLTEAFFGQGTRLTVV.

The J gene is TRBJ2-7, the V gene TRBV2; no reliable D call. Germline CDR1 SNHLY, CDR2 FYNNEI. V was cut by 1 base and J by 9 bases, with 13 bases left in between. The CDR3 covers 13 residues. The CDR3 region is CASSEVRPAGQYF. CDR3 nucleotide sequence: TGTGCCAGCAGTGAAGTGAGGCCCGCCGGGCAGTACTTC.

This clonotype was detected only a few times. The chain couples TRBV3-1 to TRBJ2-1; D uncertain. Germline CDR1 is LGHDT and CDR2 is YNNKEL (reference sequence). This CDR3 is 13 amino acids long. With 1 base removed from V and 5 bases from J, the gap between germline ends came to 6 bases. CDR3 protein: CASSQVTNNEQFF. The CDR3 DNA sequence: TGTGCCAGCAGCCAAGTGACCAACAATGAGCAGTTCTTC.

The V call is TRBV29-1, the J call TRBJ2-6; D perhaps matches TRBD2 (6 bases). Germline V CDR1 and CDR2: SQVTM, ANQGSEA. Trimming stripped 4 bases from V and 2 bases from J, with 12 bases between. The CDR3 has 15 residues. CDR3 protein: CSVASRGTGANVLTF. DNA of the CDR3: TGCAGCGTTGCTTCCCGGGGGACTGGGGCCAACGTCCTGACTTTC. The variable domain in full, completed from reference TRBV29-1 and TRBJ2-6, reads SAVISQKPSRDICQRGTSLTIQCQVDSQVTMMFWYRQQPGQSLTLIATANQGSEATYESGFVIDKFPISRPNLTFSTLTVSNMSPEDSSIYLCSVASRGTGANVLTFGAGSRLTVL.

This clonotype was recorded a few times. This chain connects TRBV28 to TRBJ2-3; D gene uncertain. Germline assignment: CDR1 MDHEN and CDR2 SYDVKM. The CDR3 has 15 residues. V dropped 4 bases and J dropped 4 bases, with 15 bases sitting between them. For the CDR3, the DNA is TGTGCCAGCAGTTCCATACGGAGTAGGGCAGATACGCAGTATTTT. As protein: CASSSIRSRADTQYF.

In nucleotides, the CDR3 is TGTGCCATCGGGGGGGGCAATCAGCCCCAGCATTTT. Translating it yields CAIGGGNQPQHF. V and J are TRBV10-3 and TRBJ1-5, with D possibly TRBD1 on 5 matching bases. Germline CDR1 reads ENHRY; CDR2 reads SYGVKD. This CDR3 spans 12 amino acids. With 8 bases removed from V and 2 bases from J, the gap between germline ends came to 7 bases.